The clone carrying this T cell receptor beta chain has just a few counts. The sample comes from a study of CD8+ T cells in alopecia areata. Germline trimming cut 5 bases from V and 1 base from J; bases unmatched to any gene: 3. CDR1 SGHDT and CDR2 YYEEEE come from the germline V gene. This CDR3 has 15 residues. Extraction and reverse transcription of RNA yielded cDNA as the sequencing template. Profiling relied on immunoSEQ multiplex PCR, and the TCRdb table lists in-frame clones only, not all of them. The sample carries 170,000 or so clones, approximately 62% recorded once. The sample consisted of CD4+ T cells sorted from blood, taken at week 0. The sequence was obtained from a human donor with alopecia areata. V gene TRBV5-6 combines with J gene TRBJ2-5; 12 nucleotides align to TRBD2. In DNA, the CDR3 is TGTGCCAGCAGTTTGACTAGCGGGGGCCAAGAGACCCAGTACTTC. It yields the protein CASSLTSGGQETQYF. Together with reference TRBV5-6 and TRBJ2-5, the CDR3 gives the full variable domain: DAGVTQSPTHLIKTRGQQVTLRCSPKSGHDTVSWYQQALGQGPQFIFQYYEEEERQRGNFPDRFSGHQFPNYSSELNVNALLLGDSALYLCASSLTSGGQETQYFGPGTRLLVL.